Listed below are T cell receptor beta chains from one sample, sequenced in a study of T cell responses to AZD1222 COVID-19 vaccine. The data were produced by immunoSEQ multiplex PCR, yet TCRdb's version contains in-frame clones alone and is incomplete. The data contain about 130,000 clones, 89% of them singletons. Source: peripheral blood, taken on day 0 of AZD1222 vaccination. These TCRs come from an adult in good health. Both conserved end residues are part of each CDR3. Fields, in order: clone size, V gene, J gene, D gene, CDR3 protein, CDR3 DNA. D genes are given only for firm matches. The size entry is marked missing in some rows and otherwise reads once, few, many or a size class.

-	TRBV5-1	TRBJ2-7	-	CASSLAELQSYEQYF	TGCGCCAGCAGCTTGGCCGAATTACAGTCCTACGAGCAGTACTTC
-	TRBV6-5	TRBJ1-2	-	CASSYSGDGYTF	TGTGCCAGCAGTTACTCAGGGGATGGCTACACCTTC
-	TRBV5-1	TRBJ2-5	TRBD1	CASSPRQGRGETQYF	TGCGCCAGCAGCCCCCGACAGGGGCGGGGAGAGACCCAGTACTTC
-	TRBV7-9	TRBJ2-5	TRBD2	CASNPSGGQETQYF	TGTGCCAGCAACCCCAGCGGGGGACAAGAGACCCAGTACTTC
-	TRBV3-1/TRBV3-2	TRBJ2-2	TRBD2	CASSLEGLAHTGELFF	TGTGCCAGCAGCCTAGAAGGACTAGCACACACCGGGGAGCTGTTTTTT
-	TRBV3-1/TRBV3-2	TRBJ1-2	TRBD1	CASSNRQGQGGYTF	TGTGCCAGCAGCAACCGACAGGGCCAGGGTGGCTACACCTTC
-	TRBV6-5	TRBJ1-2	TRBD1	CASSPRQGGYTF	TGTGCCAGCAGTCCCAGACAGGGAGGCTACACCTTC
once	TRBV19	TRBJ1-2	-	CASRSERIYGYTF	TGTGCCAGTAGAAGTGAGAGAATCTATGGCTACACCTTC
-	TRBV2	TRBJ1-4	-	CASSDGVTNPGVELFF	TGTGCCAGCAGTGATGGGGTGACGAATCCGGGCGTGGAACTGTTTTTT
-	TRBV11-2	TRBJ2-7	-	CASSSSVIHEQYF	TGTGCCAGCAGTTCGTCGGTTATCCACGAGCAGTACTTC
-	TRBV18	TRBJ1-3	-	CASSPQSGNTIYF	TGTGCCAGCTCACCACAATCTGGAAACACCATATATTTT
once	TRBV29-1	TRBJ1-1	-	CSVASSGYPAEAFF	TGCAGCGTGGCATCCTCAGGGTATCCCGCTGAAGCTTTCTTT
once	TRBV21-1	TRBJ1-1	-	CASSKDLGSWNTEAFF	TGTGCCAGCAGCAAAGATTTGGGGTCATGGAACACTGAAGCTTTCTTT
once	TRBV2	TRBJ2-5	TRBD2	CASSLLAGAETQYF	TGTGCCAGCAGCCTACTAGCGGGGGCTGAGACCCAGTACTTC
-	TRBV4-1	TRBJ1-1	-	CASSHGQFGDTEAFF	TGCGCCAGCAGCCACGGACAGTTCGGGGACACTGAAGCTTTCTTT
-	TRBV9	TRBJ1-6	-	CASSPRTESNSPLHF	TGTGCCAGCAGCCCACGGACGGAGTCAAATTCACCCCTCCACTTT
-	TRBV12-3/TRBV12-4	TRBJ2-3	-	CASSFAYADTQYF	TGTGCCAGCAGTTTTGCCTACGCAGATACGCAGTATTTT
-	TRBV10-3	TRBJ1-6	TRBD1	CAISELGQNNSPLHF	TGTGCCATCAGTGAGCTGGGACAGAATAATTCACCCCTCCACTTT
-	TRBV7-9	TRBJ1-3	-	CASSLLLNTIYF	TGTGCCAGCAGCCTTTTGTTGAACACCATATATTTT
-	TRBV2	TRBJ1-5	-	CASIYDRGQPQHF	TGTGCCAGCATTTATGACAGAGGACAGCCCCAGCATTTT
-	TRBV5-1	TRBJ2-1	TRBD1	CASTVAGQGFGEQFF	TGCGCCAGCACGGTTGCGGGACAGGGCTTTGGGGAGCAGTTCTTC
-	TRBV6-1	TRBJ2-7	-	CASSEAHRVTYLASYEQYF	TGTGCCAGCAGTGAAGCGCACAGAGTAACTTACTTAGCTTCCTACGAGCAGTACTTC
-	TRBV5-1	TRBJ1-3	-	CASSQYLRPNSGNTIYF	TGCGCCAGCAGCCAATACCTTAGACCAAACTCTGGAAACACCATATATTTT
-	TRBV3-1/TRBV3-2	TRBJ1-3	-	CASVAPSGNTIYF	TGTGCCAGTGTAGCTCCCTCTGGAAACACCATATATTTT
-	TRBV6-5	TRBJ1-2	-	CASSYEPGVISYTF	TGTGCCAGCAGTTACGAGCCAGGGGTCATTAGCTACACCTTC
-	TRBV7-9	TRBJ1-5	-	CASSVGQTSNQPQHF	TGTGCCAGCAGCGTCGGACAAACTAGCAATCAGCCCCAGCATTTT
-	TRBV11-1	TRBJ2-2	-	CASSLARTGRHGELFF	TGTGCCAGCAGCTTAGCGAGGACGGGGAGGCACGGGGAGCTGTTTTTT
once	TRBV5-1	TRBJ1-2	-	CASSLYGEYGYTF	TGCGCCAGCAGCTTATACGGTGAATATGGCTACACCTTC
few	TRBV6-6	TRBJ1-5	-	CASADPTATNQPQHF	TGTGCCAGCGCAGATCCAACAGCCACTAATCAGCCCCAGCATTTT
once	TRBV2	TRBJ1-6	-	CASSDAVSYNSPLHF	TGTGCCAGCAGTGACGCAGTGTCCTATAATTCACCCCTCCACTTT
-	TRBV10-3	TRBJ2-3	-	CAISDHGTDTQYF	TGTGCCATCAGTGATCACGGGACAGATACGCAGTATTTT
-	TRBV6-5	TRBJ1-6	TRBD1	CASRTGTTPLHF	TGTGCCAGCAGGACAGGGACGACACCCCTCCACTTT
-	TRBV6-1	TRBJ1-1	-	CASSEYRNTEAFF	TGTGCCAGCAGTGAATACCGAAACACTGAAGCTTTCTTT
-	TRBV23-1	TRBJ1-1	-	CASSQPRQSNTEAFF	TGCGCCAGCAGTCAACCCCGACAGTCGAACACTGAAGCTTTCTTT
-	TRBV30	TRBJ1-1	-	CAWEIQGNTEAFF	TGTGCCTGGGAGATTCAGGGGAACACTGAAGCTTTCTTT
-	TRBV5-1	TRBJ2-1	-	CASSSQWGEQFF	TGCGCCAGCAGCTCCCAGTGGGGTGAGCAGTTCTTC
-	TRBV6-5	TRBJ2-1	-	CASSSERRGRDEQFF	TGTGCCAGCAGCTCTGAGCGCAGGGGCAGAGATGAGCAGTTCTTC
-	TRBV3-1/TRBV3-2	TRBJ1-1	TRBD1	CASSQGQGAEAFF	TGTGCCAGCAGCCAAGGACAGGGGGCTGAAGCTTTCTTT
-	TRBV5-1	TRBJ2-7	TRBD2	CASSFTAGTGYEQYF	TGCGCCAGCAGCTTTACAGCGGGAACGGGCTACGAGCAGTACTTC
-	TRBV6-2/TRBV6-3	TRBJ1-2	-	CASSTPGSNYGYTF	TGTGCCAGCAGCACCCCGGGCTCCAACTATGGCTACACCTTC
-	TRBV9	TRBJ2-1	-	CASSPTPRDNEQFF	TGTGCCAGCAGCCCTACCCCCAGGGACAATGAGCAGTTCTTC
-	TRBV5-1	TRBJ2-4	-	CASSLHQGSAKNIQYF	TGCGCCAGCAGCTTGCACCAGGGATCAGCCAAAAACATTCAGTACTTC
few	TRBV18	TRBJ2-1	-	CASSPASRGDYNEQFF	TGTGCCAGCTCACCCGCAAGCAGGGGGGACTACAATGAGCAGTTCTTC
-	TRBV9	TRBJ1-1	-	CASSEMGDTEAFF	TGTGCCAGCAGCGAGATGGGGGACACTGAAGCTTTCTTT
-	TRBV11-1	TRBJ2-1	-	CASSPGPGLLFEQFF	TGTGCCAGCAGCCCCGGCCCCGGACTACTGTTTGAGCAGTTCTTC
-	TRBV7-9	TRBJ2-2	-	CASSLMWTENTGELFF	TGTGCCAGCAGCTTAATGTGGACAGAAAACACCGGGGAGCTGTTTTTT
-	TRBV3-1/TRBV3-2	TRBJ1-1	-	CASSPRGGGGEAFF	TGTGCCAGCAGCCCCCGGGGCGGAGGGGGTGAAGCTTTCTTT
-	TRBV7-8	TRBJ1-1	TRBD1	CASSRRGQSHTEAFF	TGTGCCAGCAGCCGCCGGGGACAGAGTCACACTGAAGCTTTCTTT
-	TRBV13	TRBJ1-6	TRBD1	CASSKGQGHSYNSPLHF	TGTGCCAGCAGCAAGGGACAGGGACACTCCTATAATTCACCCCTCCACTTT
-	TRBV30	TRBJ1-2	-	CAWSAWVPGTDAYGYTF	TGTGCCTGGAGTGCTTGGGTACCGGGGACGGACGCTTATGGCTACACCTTC
-	TRBV9	TRBJ2-2	-	CASSVDGAGDTGELFF	TGTGCCAGCAGCGTAGATGGGGCAGGGGACACCGGGGAGCTGTTTTTT
-	TRBV12-3/TRBV12-4	TRBJ2-1	TRBD2	CASSRDYNEQFF	TGTGCCAGCAGTCGGGACTATAATGAGCAGTTCTTC
-	TRBV7-9	TRBJ1-5	-	CASSSGPFGNQPQHF	TGTGCCAGCAGCTCAGGGCCCTTTGGCAATCAGCCCCAGCATTTT
-	TRBV24-1	TRBJ1-1	TRBD1	CATSEADRVPVNTEAFF	TGTGCCACCAGTGAAGCTGACAGGGTCCCGGTGAACACTGAAGCTTTCTTT
-	TRBV7-2	TRBJ2-1	TRBD2	CASSLSGGLYNEQFF	TGTGCCAGCAGCTTAAGCGGGGGACTATACAATGAGCAGTTCTTC